The rows below give T cell receptor beta chains drawn from one sample of a study of beta chain features in type 1 diabetes. The method was immunoSEQ multiplex PCR; TCRdb's version includes in-frame clones alone and lacks a portion of them. The sample has under 400,000 clones, 13% to 15% seen once. The material sequenced was central memory CD4+ T cells from blood. The receptors were gathered from a man in his thirties or forties in good health. CDR3s include the opening cysteine and the closing phenylalanine or tryptophan. A D gene is named only where the DNA matches it firmly. Clone size is not always given. Where it is, it says once, few, many or a class for expanded clones.

size,D,J,V,CDR3,DNA
few,TRBD1,TRBJ2-5,TRBV19,CASRPGGTETQYF,TGTGCCAGTAGACCAGGGGGCACAGAGACCCAGTACTTC
few,-,TRBJ2-1,TRBV5-1,CASSFLDRNEQFF,TGCGCCAGCAGCTTCCTGGACCGTAATGAGCAGTTCTTC
-,TRBD2,TRBJ2-7,TRBV4-1,CASSQGVGLVNEQYF,TGTGCCAGCAGCCAAGGAGTCGGACTAGTGAACGAGCAGTACTTC
few,TRBD2,TRBJ2-5,TRBV5-4,CASSLLAGGGETQYF,TGTGCCAGCAGCTTACTAGCGGGAGGAGGGGAGACCCAGTACTTC
-,TRBD1,TRBJ1-5,TRBV29-1,CSVRGQAENQPQHF,TGCAGCGTGAGGGGACAGGCGGAAAATCAGCCCCAGCATTTT
few,-,TRBJ1-1,TRBV23-1,CASSQRPGTFMNTEAFF,TGCGCCAGCAGCCAACGTCCCGGGACATTTATGAACACTGAAGCTTTCTTT
few,-,TRBJ2-5,TRBV2,CASLRDAGRGTQYF,TGTGCCAGCCTCAGAGACGCCGGGCGCGGGACCCAGTACTTC
-,-,TRBJ2-2,TRBV18,CASSPDATRNTGELFF,TGTGCCAGCTCACCAGACGCTACCAGAAACACCGGGGAGCTGTTTTTT
-,TRBD2,TRBJ2-4,TRBV11-3,CASSFGLAGGDLQYF,TGTGCCAGCAGCTTTGGTCTAGCGGGAGGGGATCTCCAGTACTTC
few,-,TRBJ2-3,TRBV4-3,CASSQGGGWTTAHTQYF,TGCGCCAGCAGCCAAGGCGGCGGCTGGACTACGGCGCATACGCAGTATTTT
-,-,TRBJ2-5,TRBV25-1,CASSDTTKETQYF,TGTGCCAGCAGTGATACAACGAAAGAGACCCAGTACTTC
-,TRBD1,TRBJ2-5,TRBV5-1,CASSYGNRGEETQYF,TGCGCCAGCAGCTACGGTAACAGGGGAGAAGAGACCCAGTACTTC
few,-,TRBJ1-1,TRBV10-3,CAISRKQALNTEAFF,TGTGCCATCAGTAGAAAACAGGCGTTGAACACTGAAGCTTTCTTT
-,TRBD1,TRBJ1-5,TRBV19,CASSALRGQGGNQPQHF,TGTGCCAGTAGTGCTCTCCGGGGGCAGGGGGGCAATCAGCCCCAGCATTTT
few,-,TRBJ1-1,TRBV9,CASSVGANTEAFF,TGTGCCAGCAGCGTTGGGGCGAACACTGAAGCTTTCTTT
-,TRBD1,TRBJ1-2,TRBV7-2,CASSSTGAVDYGYTF,TGTGCCAGCAGCTCGACAGGGGCCGTCGACTATGGCTACACCTTC
many,-,TRBJ2-5,TRBV18,CASSLFRQGGETQYF,TGTGCCAGCTCACTATTCCGACAGGGAGGAGAGACCCAGTACTTC
-,TRBD1,TRBJ1-1,TRBV6-6,CASSYSQGGNTEAFF,TGTGCCAGCAGTTACTCGCAGGGGGGGAACACTGAAGCTTTCTTT
few,-,TRBJ2-3,TRBV29-1,CSVEEVADTQYF,TGCAGCGTTGAAGAGGTGGCAGATACGCAGTATTTT